The 5 T cell receptor beta chains presented below share a single source sample, sequenced in a study of T cell responses to AZD1222 COVID-19 vaccine. Sequencing was performed with immunoSEQ multiplex PCR; in TCRdb, only in-frame clones are kept and a portion is missing. The sample includes around 150,000 clones, roughly 90% of them seen just once. Sequences were derived from peripheral blood, sampled on day 0 of AZD1222 vaccination. The receptors shown here come from an adult in good health.

This clone appeared a few times. V is TRBV7-9 and J is TRBJ1-2; TRBD1 is a possible D gene (5 bases). The CDR3 is 13 amino acids. CDR1 SEHNR and CDR2 FQNEAQ come from the germline V gene (reference sequence). V shed 5 bases and J shed 8 bases, with 15 bases lying between them. Written as DNA, the CDR3 is TGTGCCAGCAGCCGGGACGGCCCTGAAGGCTACACCTTC. Its translation: CASSRDGPEGYTF.

This chain uses TRBV7-2 with TRBJ1-5, with D perhaps matching TRBD1 (5 bases). V was shortened by 0 bases and J by 2 bases, with 11 bases between the two germline ends. Germline V gives CDR1 SGHTA, CDR2 FQGNSA. This CDR3 has 16 residues. CDR3 sequence: CASSLAPGRGNQPQHF. The CDR3 DNA sequence: TGTGCCAGCAGCTTAGCACCGGGACGAGGCAATCAGCCCCAGCATTTT.

The chain links TRBV7-9 to TRBJ1-1, with D perhaps matching TRBD1 (5 bases). In germline, CDR1 is SEHNR, CDR2 FQNEAQ (reference sequence). Trimming pared 7 bases from V and 2 bases from J, leaving 20 bases between. The CDR3 is 16 amino acids. The CDR3 DNA reads TGTGCCAGCAACTTTCTCTCGGGGCAGGCAAACACTGAAGCTTTCTTT. Translated: CASNFLSGQANTEAFF. Combining the CDR3 with reference TRBV7-9 and TRBJ1-1 gives the whole variable domain DTGVSQNPRHKITKRGQNVTFRCDPISEHNRLYWYRQTLGQGPEFLTYFQNEAQLEKSRLLSDRFSAERPKGSFSTLEIQRTEQGDSAMYLCASNFLSGQANTEAFFGQGTRLTVV.

The V call is TRBV5-4, the J call TRBJ2-7, with 10 bases fitting TRBD1. The CDR3 contains 15 residues. V lost 3 bases, J lost 4 bases, and 7 bases stayed unmatched. The germline V gene encodes CDR1 SGHNT and CDR2 YYREEE (reference sequence). The CDR3, as DNA: TGTGCCAGCAGCTGGGGGGCGGGACAGGGGTACGAGCAGTACTTC. The encoded protein is CASSWGAGQGYEQYF.

The CDR3 DNA reads TGTGCCAGCAGCCCCCGGGCGGCGGAGGGCTACACCTTC. This codes for CASSPRAAEGYTF. The chain carries TRBV7-9 and TRBJ1-2; D not resolved. The germline V gene encodes CDR1 SEHNR and CDR2 FQNEAQ (reference sequence). V shed 5 bases and J shed 8 bases, with 15 bases lying between them. CDR3 length: 13 amino acids.